Below, 21 T cell receptor beta chains from the same sample are listed, as sequenced in a study of T cell responses to AZD1222 COVID-19 vaccine. The data were produced by immunoSEQ multiplex PCR, yet TCRdb's version contains in-frame clones alone and is incomplete. The data contain more than 85,000 clones, roughly 92% of them singletons. Sequencing used peripheral blood, obtained 28 days after the second AZD1222 dose. The receptors were sampled from an adult who received the AZD1222 COVID-19 vaccine.

The chain links TRBV15 to TRBJ2-1; D ambiguous. Per germline, CDR1 LNHNV and CDR2 YYDKDF (reference sequence). This CDR3 comprises 12 residues. Deletions cut 2 bases from V and 9 bases from J, with 8 bases between. The CDR3 loop reads CATSRSAVEQFF. In DNA, the CDR3 is TGTGCCACCAGCAGATCCGCAGTTGAGCAGTTCTTC.

This clone was recorded once. This sequence joins TRBV5-1 and TRBJ1-3; 8 bases line up with TRBD1. The CDR3 runs to 16 residues. The V and J ends lost 0 bases and 4 bases, in that order; junction bases with no gene match: 6. The germline CDR1 and CDR2 sequences are SGHRS and YFSETQ. The CDR3 sequence: CASSLGQGSAGNTIYF. The DNA of the CDR3 is TGCGCCAGCAGCTTGGGACAGGGGTCTGCGGGAAACACCATATATTTT.

This sequence joins TRBV5-1 and TRBJ2-3; D possibly matches TRBD1 or TRBD2 (6 bases each). This CDR3 contains 14 residues. V lost 4 bases and J 2 bases, leaving 11 bases between the germline ends. Germline values: CDR1 SGHRS, CDR2 YFSETQ. CDR3 region: CASSEGGPTDTQYF. The CDR3 nucleotides read TGCGCCAGCAGCGAAGGGGGGCCCACAGATACGCAGTATTTT.

The genes are TRBV6-5 and TRBJ1-2; no firm D call. Per the germline V gene, CDR1 is MNHEY and CDR2 is SVGAGI. V dropped 6 bases and J dropped 4 bases, with 15 bases sitting between them. The CDR3 covers 14 residues. The CDR3 DNA is TGTGCCAGCAGCCGCGACCCGGGAGGCTATGGCTACACCTTC. This gives the protein CASSRDPGGYGYTF.

The CDR3: CASSFPGTSGYYNEQFF. The CDR3, as DNA: TGTGCCAGCAGCTTCCCCGGGACTAGCGGGTATTACAATGAGCAGTTCTTC. The V gene is TRBV7-2, the J gene TRBJ2-1; 12 bases line up with TRBD2. Germline CDR1 reads SGHTA; CDR2 reads FQGNSA. With 3 bases clipped from V and 4 bases from J, the junction kept 7 bases outside the gene matches. This CDR3 has 17 amino acids.

The chain combines TRBV28 with TRBJ1-5; 8 bases match TRBD1. Trimming took 5 bases from V and 12 from J; bases not matched to a gene: 12. Germline lookup yields CDR1 MDHEN and CDR2 SYDVKM. The CDR3 length is 14 residues. The CDR3 DNA follows: TGTGCCAGCAGTCAAACGGACAGGGCCGGACGCCAGCATTTT. It codes for CASSQTDRAGRQHF.

V and J are TRBV19 and TRBJ2-5, with D uncertain. CDR1 is LNHDA and CDR2 is SQIVND in the germline V gene (reference sequence). The CDR3 totals 15 residues. The V and J ends lost 1 base and 4 bases respectively, with 13 bases between them. The CDR3 loop is CASSIVAGKGETQYF. The CDR3 DNA follows: TGTGCCAGTAGTATAGTGGCCGGAAAGGGAGAGACCCAGTACTTC. The whole variable domain, remainder taken from reference TRBV19 and TRBJ2-5, is DGGITQSPKYLFRKEGQNVTLSCEQNLNHDAMYWYRQDPGQGLRLIYYSQIVNDFQKGDIAEGYSVSREKKESFPLTVTSAQKNPTAFYLCASSIVAGKGETQYFGPGTRLLVL.

The chain uses TRBV2 and TRBJ2-2; 7 nucleotides align to TRBD2. V was pared by 1 base and J by 7 bases, with 6 bases of the junction left unmatched. Germline lookup yields CDR1 SNHLY and CDR2 FYNNEI. The CDR3 spans 15 residues. This chain's CDR3 is CASSEGTRTNGELFF. Here the CDR3 DNA reads TGTGCCAGCAGTGAAGGGACTAGAACGAACGGGGAGCTGTTTTTT.

V usage is TRBV3-1 (or the pseudogene TRBV3-2) and J usage is TRBJ2-2, with D perhaps matching TRBD2 (5 bases). Germline CDR1 LGHDT, CDR2 YNNKEL (reference sequence). Trimming took 0 bases from V and 5 from J, leaving 7 bases between them. This CDR3 contains 14 residues. The CDR3 coding sequence is TGTGCCAGCAGCCAAGATTGGACTACCGGGGAGCTGTTTTTT. It codes for CASSQDWTTGELFF.

This clone was counted a single time. The chain is built from TRBV19 and TRBJ1-5; the match to TRBD1 covers 8 bases. The V segment lost 4 bases and the J segment 2 bases; nucleotides outside the gene matches: 4. The germline CDR1 and CDR2 sequences are LNHDA and SQIVND (reference sequence). The length of the CDR3 is 15 residues. The CDR3 sequence: CASSSHRGGNQPQHF. The CDR3 nucleotides read TGTGCCAGTAGTAGTCACAGGGGGGGCAATCAGCCCCAGCATTTT.

The chain links TRBV27 to TRBJ2-1, with D tentatively TRBD1 or TRBD2 (5 bases each). V was pared by 6 bases and J by 4 bases, with 16 bases between. Per germline, CDR1 MNHEY and CDR2 SMNVEV (reference sequence). CDR3 length equals 15 residues. CDR3 coding DNA: TGTGCCAGCAGCTCACTCCGGGACGGTTACAATGAGCAGTTCTTC. It codes for CASSSLRDGYNEQFF.

In this sample, this clone turned up once. The chain has TRBV3-1 (or the pseudogene TRBV3-2) and TRBJ2-2, with D unresolved. Germline loops: CDR1 LGHDT, CDR2 YNNKEL (reference sequence). The V end was cut by 8 bases, the J end by 4 bases, with 5 bases between. CDR3 length: 11 amino acids. CDR3 sequence reads: CASLSTGELFF. The CDR3 DNA sequence: TGTGCCAGCCTCAGCACCGGGGAGCTGTTTTTT.

V usage is TRBV5-1 and J usage is TRBJ1-6; TRBD1 aligns across 7 bases. V shed 5 bases, J shed 8 bases, and the junction held 7 bases outside the gene matches. Per germline, CDR1 SGHRS and CDR2 YFSETQ. The CDR3 spans 14 residues. The CDR3 nucleotides are TGCGCCAGCAGTAGCGACAGGGATCATTCACCCCTCCACTTT. This sequence encodes CASSSDRDHSPLHF.

Comment on this clone: Other DNA variants within this sample encode the same CDR3. The chain combines TRBV7-2 with TRBJ2-5, with D unresolved. The germline V gene encodes CDR1 SGHTA and CDR2 FQGNSA. This CDR3 is built from 11 residues. Trimming took 3 bases from V and 5 from J, leaving 4 bases between them. CDR3 protein: CASSFGETQYF. The DNA for the CDR3 is TGTGCCAGCAGCTTCGGGGAGACCCAGTACTTC.

This chain links TRBV19 with TRBJ1-1; tentatively, D is TRBD1 (5 bases). The CDR3 extends over 16 amino acids. The V and J ends lost 7 bases and 1 base respectively, with 19 bases between them. Germline CDR1 is LNHDA and CDR2 is SQIVND (reference sequence). The CDR3 DNA follows: TGTGCCAGTACCACCAATATGGGGGGGAGGAACACTGAAGCTTTCTTT. Amino acids: CASTTNMGGRNTEAFF. Together with reference TRBV19 and TRBJ1-1, the CDR3 gives the full variable domain: DGGITQSPKYLFRKEGQNVTLSCEQNLNHDAMYWYRQDPGQGLRLIYYSQIVNDFQKGDIAEGYSVSREKKESFPLTVTSAQKNPTAFYLCASTTNMGGRNTEAFFGQGTRLTVV.

The table lists this clone with a count of one. V gene TRBV10-3 combines with J gene TRBJ2-3; 7 positions match TRBD1. With 8 bases clipped from V and 4 bases from J, the junction kept 3 bases outside the gene matches. The CDR3 totals 12 residues. Germline V lookup: CDR1 ENHRY, CDR2 SYGVKD. The CDR3 region is CAISGTADTQYF. The DNA for the CDR3 is TGTGCCATCTCCGGGACAGCAGATACGCAGTATTTT.

This clone has only one observation. This chain connects TRBV7-8 to TRBJ2-5; D possibly corresponds to TRBD2 (6 bases). The CDR3 extends over 12 amino acids. Trimming removed 7 bases from V and 9 bases from J, with 15 bases in between. CDR1 and CDR2 from the germline V gene are SGHVS and FQNEAQ. This chain's CDR3 is CASTRRREAQYF. Here the CDR3 DNA reads TGTGCCAGCACCCGACGGAGGGAGGCCCAGTACTTC.

The rearrangement uses TRBV4-1 and TRBJ2-2, with TRBD2 matching 14 bases. J was trimmed by 1 base and V by 0 bases; bases with no gene match: 10. The CDR3 runs 21 residues. From germline, CDR1 is MGHRA and CDR2 YSYEKL. The CDR3 nucleotides are TGCGCCAGCAGCCAAGAACCCGGTAGGACTAGCGGGGGGCAGAACACCGGGGAGCTGTTTTTT. Protein sequence: CASSQEPGRTSGGQNTGELFF.

The chain employs TRBV5-6 and TRBJ1-1; no clear D gene. Looked up from germline, CDR1 is SGHDT and CDR2 is YYEEEE. The CDR3 is made up of 12 amino acids. Deletions cut 7 bases from V and 3 bases from J, with 10 bases between. The CDR3 DNA reads as TGTGCCAGCGAGGGTTTGGACACTGAAGCTTTCTTT. Amino acids: CASEGLDTEAFF.

This clone showed up just once. This chain links TRBV11-2 with TRBJ1-5; D not resolved. Germline V gene lookup returns CDR1 SGHAT and CDR2 FQNNGV. The CDR3 runs to 13 residues. V was pared by 6 bases and J by 4 bases, with 10 bases between. CDR3 residues: CASSIRGNQPQHF. CDR3 DNA: TGTGCCAGCAGTATCAGAGGGAATCAGCCCCAGCATTTT.

V and J are TRBV6-5 and TRBJ1-1; no reliable D call. V lost 2 bases to trimming and J lost 4 bases, with 8 bases between them. Germline V gives CDR1 MNHEY, CDR2 SVGAGI. The CDR3 has 13 residues. The CDR3 spells CASSYGQPTEAFF. The DNA for the CDR3 is TGTGCCAGCAGTTACGGGCAACCCACTGAAGCTTTCTTT.